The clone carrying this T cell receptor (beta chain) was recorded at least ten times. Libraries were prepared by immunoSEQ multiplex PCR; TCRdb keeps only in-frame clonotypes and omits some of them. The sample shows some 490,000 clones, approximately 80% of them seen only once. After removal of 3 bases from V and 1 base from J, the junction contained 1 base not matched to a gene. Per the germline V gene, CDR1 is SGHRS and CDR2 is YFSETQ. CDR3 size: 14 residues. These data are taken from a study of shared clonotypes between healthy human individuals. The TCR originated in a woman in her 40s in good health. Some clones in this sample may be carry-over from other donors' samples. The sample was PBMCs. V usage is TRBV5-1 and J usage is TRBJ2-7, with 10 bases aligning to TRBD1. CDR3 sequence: CASSSGQGSYEQYF. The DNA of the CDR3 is TGCGCCAGCAGCTCGGGACAGGGGTCCTACGAGCAGTACTTC.